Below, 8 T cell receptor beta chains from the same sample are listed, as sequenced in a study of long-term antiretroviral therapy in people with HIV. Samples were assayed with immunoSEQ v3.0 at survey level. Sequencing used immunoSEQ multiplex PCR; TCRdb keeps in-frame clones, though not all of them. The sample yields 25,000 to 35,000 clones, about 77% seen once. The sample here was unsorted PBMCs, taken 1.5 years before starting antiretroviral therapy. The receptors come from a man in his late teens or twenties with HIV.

The CDR3 DNA is TGTGCCAGTAGTATCCTTGCAGCTCGAGAGACCCAGTACTTC. Translating gives CASSILAARETQYF. The V gene is TRBV19, the J gene TRBJ2-5; D gene ambiguous. The CDR3 is made up of 14 amino acids. The germline V gene encodes CDR1 LNHDA and CDR2 SQIVND (reference sequence). The ends were cut back, 3 bases at V and 4 bases at J, with 12 bases in the middle.

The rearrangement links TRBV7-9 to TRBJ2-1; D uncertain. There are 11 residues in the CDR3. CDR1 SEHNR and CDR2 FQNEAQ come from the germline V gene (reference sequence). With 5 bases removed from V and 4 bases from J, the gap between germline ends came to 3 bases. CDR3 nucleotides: TGTGCCAGCAGCATTTACAATGAGCAGTTCTTC. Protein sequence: CASSIYNEQFF. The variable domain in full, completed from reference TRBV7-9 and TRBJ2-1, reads DTGVSQNPRHKITKRGQNVTFRCDPISEHNRLYWYRQTLGQGPEFLTYFQNEAQLEKSRLLSDRFSAERPKGSFSTLEIQRTEQGDSAMYLCASSIYNEQFFGPGTRLTVL.

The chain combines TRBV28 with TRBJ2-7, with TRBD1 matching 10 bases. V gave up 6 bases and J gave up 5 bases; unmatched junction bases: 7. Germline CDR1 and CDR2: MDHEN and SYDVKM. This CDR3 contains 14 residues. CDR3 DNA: TGTGCCAGCAGAAGTGGGGACAGGGGCGACGAGCAGTACTTC. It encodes CASRSGDRGDEQYF. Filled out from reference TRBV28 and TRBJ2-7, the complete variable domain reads DVKVTQSSRYLVKRTGEKVFLECVQDMDHENMFWYRQDPGLGLRLIYFSYDVKMKEKGDIPEGYSVSREKKERFSLILESASTNQTSMYLCASRSGDRGDEQYFGPGTRLTVT.

CDR3: CASSWDTNQPQHF. The CDR3 nucleotides are TGTGCCAGCAGTTGGGACACTAATCAGCCCCAGCATTTT. The V call is TRBV28, the J call TRBJ1-5; D perhaps matches TRBD1 (6 bases). The V end was cut by 4 bases, the J end by 4 bases, with 8 bases between. The CDR3 has 13 residues. CDR1 and CDR2 (germline): MDHEN, SYDVKM.

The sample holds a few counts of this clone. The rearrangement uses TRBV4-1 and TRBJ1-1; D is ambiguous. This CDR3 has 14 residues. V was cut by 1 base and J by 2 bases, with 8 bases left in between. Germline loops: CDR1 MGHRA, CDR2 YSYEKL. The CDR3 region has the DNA TGCGCCAGCAGCCAAGCATTGCTAAACACTGAAGCTTTCTTT. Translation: CASSQALLNTEAFF.

The CDR3 spells CASSFARNGELFF. DNA of the CDR3: TGTGCCAGCAGCTTCGCACGGAACGGGGAGCTGTTTTTT. The genes are TRBV11-2 and TRBJ2-2; D is unresolved. The CDR3 has 13 amino acids. Germline-derived CDR1 and CDR2 are SGHAT and FQNNGV. V lost 3 bases to trimming and J lost 7 bases, with 9 bases between them.

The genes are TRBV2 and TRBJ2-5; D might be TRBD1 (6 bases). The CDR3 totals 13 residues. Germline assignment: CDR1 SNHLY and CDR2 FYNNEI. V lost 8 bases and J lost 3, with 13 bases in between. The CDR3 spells CASCRTEKETQYF. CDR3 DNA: TGTGCCAGCTGTCGGACAGAAAAAGAGACCCAGTACTTC.

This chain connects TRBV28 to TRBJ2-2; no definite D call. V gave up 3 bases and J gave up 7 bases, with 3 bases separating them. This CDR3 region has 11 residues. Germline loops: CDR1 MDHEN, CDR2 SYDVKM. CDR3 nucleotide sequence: TGTGCCAGCAGTTTTGGCGGGGAGCTGTTTTTT. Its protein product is CASSFGGELFF.